This T cell receptor beta chain came from a study of identical twins. Study-wide results and caveats: Carriage of fewer insertions was seen in abundant cord blood beta clonotypes, whereas memory repertoires showed none.

V lost 0 bases and J lost 0, with 6 bases in between. CDR1 and CDR2 (germline): SGHTA, FQGNSA. The CDR3 extends over 15 amino acids. A remark on this clonotype: Its antigen is unidentified.

TCRdb used MiXCR to reprocess the 5' RACE reads, holding one entry per CDR3 protein. The sample contains about 340,000 distinct CDR3 sequences, 7% to 9.5% of which appear only once. The clonotype comes from a woman aged 45-65 years in good health. V and J are TRBV7-2 and TRBJ1-5, with D possibly matching TRBD1 (5 bases). Sample: naive T cells sorted from blood. This chain's CDR3 is CASSLATGSNQPQHF. CDR3 nucleotide sequence: TGTGCCAGCAGCTTAGCAACAGGTAGCAATCAGCCCCAGCATTTT.